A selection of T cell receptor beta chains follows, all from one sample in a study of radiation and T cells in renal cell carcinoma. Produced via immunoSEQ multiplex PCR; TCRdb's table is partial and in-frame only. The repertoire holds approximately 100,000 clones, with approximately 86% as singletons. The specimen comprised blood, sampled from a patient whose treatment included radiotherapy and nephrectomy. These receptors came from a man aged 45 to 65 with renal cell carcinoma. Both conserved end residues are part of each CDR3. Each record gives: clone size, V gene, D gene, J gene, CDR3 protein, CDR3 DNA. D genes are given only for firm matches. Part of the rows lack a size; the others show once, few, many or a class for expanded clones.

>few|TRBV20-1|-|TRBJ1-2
CSASVYGYTF
TGCAGTGCCTCAGTTTATGGCTACACCTTC
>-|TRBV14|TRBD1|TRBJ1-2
CASSVRTGDTYGYTF
TGTGCCAGCAGCGTTCGGACAGGAGACACCTATGGCTACACCTTC
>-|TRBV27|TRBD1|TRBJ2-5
CASSLIPGQTETQYF
TGTGCCAGCAGTTTAATCCCGGGACAGACGGAGACCCAGTACTTC
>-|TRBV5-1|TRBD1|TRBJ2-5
CASPPGRRDRDQETQYF
TGCGCCAGCCCCCCTGGGAGGCGGGACAGGGATCAAGAGACCCAGTACTTC
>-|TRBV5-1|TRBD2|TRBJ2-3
CASSLGLAGSTDTQYF
TGCGCCAGCAGCTTAGGACTAGCGGGAAGCACAGATACGCAGTATTTT
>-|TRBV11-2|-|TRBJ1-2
CASKGRAYGYTF
TGTGCCAGCAAGGGCAGGGCTTATGGCTACACCTTC
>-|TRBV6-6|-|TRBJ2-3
CASSPRQADTQYF
TGTGCCAGCAGTCCCCGACAGGCAGATACGCAGTATTTT
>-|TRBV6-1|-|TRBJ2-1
CASRQGVGSEQFF
TGTGCCAGCAGGCAGGGAGTAGGGTCTGAGCAGTTCTTC
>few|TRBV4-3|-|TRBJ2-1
CASSQSREYNSNEQFF
TGCGCCAGCAGCCAATCCCGGGAATACAACTCCAATGAGCAGTTCTTC
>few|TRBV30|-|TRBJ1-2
CAWRAGSEWGYTF
TGTGCCTGGAGGGCTGGGTCAGAGTGGGGCTACACCTTC
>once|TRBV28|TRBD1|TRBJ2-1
CASSLYTTGGDEQFF
TGTGCCAGCAGTTTATATACGACAGGGGGCGATGAGCAGTTCTTC
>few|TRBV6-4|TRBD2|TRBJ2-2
CASSPRGGNTGELFF
TGTGCCAGCAGTCCTCGGGGGGGCAACACCGGGGAGCTGTTTTTT
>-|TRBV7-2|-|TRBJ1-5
CASSLVGQDNQPQHF
TGTGCCAGCAGCTTAGTAGGGCAGGACAATCAGCCCCAGCATTTT
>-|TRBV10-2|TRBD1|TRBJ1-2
CATTGGADYGYTF
TGCGCCACTACAGGGGGCGCGGACTATGGCTACACCTTC
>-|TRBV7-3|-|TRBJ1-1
CASSFGQTTEAFF
TGTGCCAGCAGCTTCGGCCAGACCACTGAAGCTTTCTTT
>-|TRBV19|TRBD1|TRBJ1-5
CASADRVLDQPQHF
TGTGCCAGTGCCGACAGGGTTTTAGATCAGCCCCAGCATTTT
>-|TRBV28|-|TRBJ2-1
CASRPSSYNEQFF
TGTGCCAGCCGACCGAGCTCCTACAATGAGCAGTTCTTC
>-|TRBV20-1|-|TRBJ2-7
CSASRRGQQYF
TGCAGTGCCTCAAGGCGGGGCCAGCAGTACTTC
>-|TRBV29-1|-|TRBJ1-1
CSVVRGTTEAFF
TGCAGCGTTGTTCGGGGGACCACTGAAGCTTTCTTT
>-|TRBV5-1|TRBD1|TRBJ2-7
CASSWTGNYEQYF
TGCGCCAGCAGCTGGACAGGGAACTACGAGCAGTACTTC
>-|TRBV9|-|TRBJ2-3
CASSVTTSTDTQYF
TGTGCCAGCAGCGTCACGACCAGCACAGATACGCAGTATTTT
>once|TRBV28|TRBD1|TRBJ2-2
CASSPGTGEHGELFF
TGTGCCAGCAGCCCAGGGACAGGAGAACACGGGGAGCTGTTTTTT
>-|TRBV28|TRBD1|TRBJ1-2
CASSLDGRDSGYTF
TGTGCCAGCAGCCTAGATGGCAGGGACAGTGGCTACACCTTC
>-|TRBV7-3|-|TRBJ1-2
CASSLAGDVNYGYTF
TGTGCCAGCAGCTTAGCTGGCGACGTTAACTATGGCTACACCTTC
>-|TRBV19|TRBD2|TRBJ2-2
CASSIERTTGTSGPGELFF
TGTGCCAGTAGTATAGAACGAACGACCGGGACTAGCGGCCCCGGGGAGCTGTTTTTT
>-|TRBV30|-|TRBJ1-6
CAWSPGERVLLHF
TGTGCCTGGAGTCCAGGGGAGAGGGTGTTACTCCACTTT
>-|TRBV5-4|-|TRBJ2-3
CASSLFSTDTQYF
TGTGCCAGCAGCTTATTTAGCACAGATACGCAGTATTTT
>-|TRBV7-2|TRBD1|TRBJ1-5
CASSLQGVAGQPQHF
TGTGCCAGCAGCTTACAGGGGGTCGCGGGTCAGCCCCAGCATTTT
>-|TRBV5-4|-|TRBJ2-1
CASSWTGEDEQFF
TGTGCCAGCAGCTGGACGGGGGAGGATGAGCAGTTCTTC
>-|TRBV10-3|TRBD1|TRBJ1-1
CAIRGTGSADTEAFF
TGTGCCATCAGAGGGACAGGGAGCGCGGACACTGAAGCTTTCTTT
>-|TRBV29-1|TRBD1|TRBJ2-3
CSGQGVPDTQYF
TGCAGCGGACAGGGTGTCCCAGATACGCAGTATTTT
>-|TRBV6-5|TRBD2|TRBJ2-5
CATNTGGAVETQYF
TGTGCCACCAATACGGGGGGGGCGGTAGAGACCCAGTACTTC
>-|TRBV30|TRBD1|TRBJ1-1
CAWSGTGGSEAFF
TGTGCCTGGTCCGGGACAGGGGGTTCTGAAGCTTTCTTT
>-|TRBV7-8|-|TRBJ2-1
CASYSGQITNEQFF
TGTGCCAGTTATAGCGGACAGATCACTAATGAGCAGTTCTTC